In this sample, the clone carrying this T cell receptor (beta chain) turned up a few times. Germline-derived CDR1 and CDR2 are SGHAT and FQNNGV. Trimming pared 5 bases from V and 7 bases from J, leaving 9 bases between. The CDR3 spans 13 residues. This entry is derived from a study of blood T cell repertoires in COVID-19. Study-level information: T cells, B-cell-depleted T cells, or PBMCs provided the cDNA or gDNA that served as material.

Original data processing: Estimates of nucleated cell counts were drawn from the amplification of reference gene primers. The method was immunoSEQ multiplex PCR; TCRdb's version includes in-frame clones alone and lacks a portion of them. That table furnishes V, J and clone size, whereas the DNA furnished D and trimming. Of around 300,000 clones in the sample, approximately 90% are singletons; the top ten hold under 4.5%. The sequencing input was peripheral blood. The rearrangement uses TRBV11-2 and TRBJ1-6; a possible D gene is TRBD1 (6 bases). This clonotype originated in a woman in her fifties or sixties with active or convalescent COVID-19. DNA for the CDR3: TGTGCCAGCAGCGCAGGGGTCAATTCACCCCTCCACTTT. As protein: CASSAGVNSPLHF.